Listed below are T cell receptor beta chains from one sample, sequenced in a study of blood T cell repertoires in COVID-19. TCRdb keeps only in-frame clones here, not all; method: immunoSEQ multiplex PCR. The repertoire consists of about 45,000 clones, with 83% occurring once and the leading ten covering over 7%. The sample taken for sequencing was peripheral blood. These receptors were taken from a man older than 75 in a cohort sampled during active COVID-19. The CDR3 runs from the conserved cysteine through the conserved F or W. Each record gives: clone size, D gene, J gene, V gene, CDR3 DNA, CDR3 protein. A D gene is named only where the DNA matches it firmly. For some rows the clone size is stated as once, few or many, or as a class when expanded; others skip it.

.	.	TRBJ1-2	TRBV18	TGTGCCAGCTCGCTACGGGACACATCAAACTATGGCTACACCTTC	CASSLRDTSNYGYTF
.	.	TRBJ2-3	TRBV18	TGTGCCAGCTCACGGGGGCCCTGGGGCAGGATCTCTAGCACAGATACGCAGTATTTT	CASSRGPWGRISSTDTQYF
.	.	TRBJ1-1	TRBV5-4	TGTGCCAGCAGCTCAACAGGGAGTGGAACTGAAGCTTTCTTT	CASSSTGSGTEAFF
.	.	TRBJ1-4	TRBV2	TGTGCCAGCAGTGCGACACGTGAAAAACTGTTTTTT	CASSATREKLFF
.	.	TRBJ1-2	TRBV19	TGTGCCAGTAGTATGTCGCAGCCAACTTCAAGGGGAGGCTACACCTTC	CASSMSQPTSRGGYTF
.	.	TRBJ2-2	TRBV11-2	TGTGCCAGCAGCCCCCTTTCCGCGAGGACCGGGGAGCTGTTTTTT	CASSPLSARTGELFF
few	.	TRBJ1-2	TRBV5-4	TGTGCCAGCAGCACACAGGGATATAACTATGGCTACACCTTC	CASSTQGYNYGYTF
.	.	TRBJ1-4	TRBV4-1	TGCGCCAGCAGCCAAGATGGGAGGGCCTATAATGAAAAACTGTTTTTT	CASSQDGRAYNEKLFF
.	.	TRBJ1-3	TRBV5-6	TGTGCCAGCAGCTTGCTCCGATCTGCGGCCGGCGGAAACACCATATATTTT	CASSLLRSAAGGNTIYF
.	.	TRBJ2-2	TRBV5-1	TGCGCCAGCACCCTGGACACTAACACCGGGGAGCTGTTTTTT	CASTLDTNTGELFF
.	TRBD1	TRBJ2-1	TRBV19	TGTGCCAGTACCGACAGGGCCCACAATGAGCAGTTCTTC	CASTDRAHNEQFF
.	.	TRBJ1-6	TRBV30	TGTGCCTGGGGGGCGCGGGGACCCCTCCACTTT	CAWGARGPLHF
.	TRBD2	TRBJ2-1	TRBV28	TGTGCCAGCAGCCAGCGGGAGAGCTCCTACAATGAGCAGTTCTTC	CASSQRESSYNEQFF
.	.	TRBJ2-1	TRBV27	TGTGCCAGCAGTTTAGGGGGGGCCCTTTTTCTTAGGAATGAGCAGTTCTTC	CASSLGGALFLRNEQFF
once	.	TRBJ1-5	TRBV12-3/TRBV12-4	TGTGCCAGCAGTTCAGGGAATCAGCCCCAGCATTTT	CASSSGNQPQHF
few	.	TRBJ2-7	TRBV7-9	TGTGCCAGCAGCTTAACGCTCACTGCCTACGAGCAGTACTTC	CASSLTLTAYEQYF
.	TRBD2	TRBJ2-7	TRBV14	TGTGCCAGCAGCCAAGATGAGGGACTACCGTGGGAGCAGTACTTC	CASSQDEGLPWEQYF
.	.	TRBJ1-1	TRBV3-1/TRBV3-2	TGTGCCAGCAGCCAAGGGACAGACCTAGGGGCTTTCTTT	CASSQGTDLGAFF
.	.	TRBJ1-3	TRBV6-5	TGTGCCAGCTACGGTACAGGGCCTTCTGGAAACACCATATATTTT	CASYGTGPSGNTIYF
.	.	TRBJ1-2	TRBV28	TGTGCCAGCAGTTCCCCACTAAAGGGGCCCGATGGCTACACCTTC	CASSSPLKGPDGYTF
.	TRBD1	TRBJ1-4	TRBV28	TGTGCCAGCAGTGCGGGGGGACAGGGGTTTAATGAAAAACTGTTTTTT	CASSAGGQGFNEKLFF
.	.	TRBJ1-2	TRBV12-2	TGTGCAAGTCGCTTAGCAGTAGGACAGATCTATGGCTACACCTTC	CASRLAVGQIYGYTF
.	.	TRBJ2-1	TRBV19	TGTGCCATTGGAAGCGGGCGGGGTGAGCAGTTCTTC	CAIGSGRGEQFF
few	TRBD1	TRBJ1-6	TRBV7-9	TGTGCCAGCAGCTTCCGGGACAGGGTCAATTCACCCCTCCACTTT	CASSFRDRVNSPLHF
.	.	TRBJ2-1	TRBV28	TGTGCCAGCAGTTTTGGCAGGGTACAAAAGCAGTTCTTC	CASSFGRVQKQFF
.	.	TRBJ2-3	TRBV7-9	TGTGCCAGCACCCCAATCACAGATACGCAGTATTTT	CASTPITDTQYF
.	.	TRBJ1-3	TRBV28	TGTGCCAGCAGTCCCCCTGGGGGGTTTGGAAACACCATATATTTT	CASSPPGGFGNTIYF
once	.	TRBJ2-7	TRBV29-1	TGCAGCGTTGGGCTTTCCTACGAGCAGTACTTC	CSVGLSYEQYF
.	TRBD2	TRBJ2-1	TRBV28	TGTGCCAGCAGTTTATGGGCAGGGGGCTCTAGCGGGAGAAAGTCCTACAATGAGCAGTTCTTC	CASSLWAGGSSGRKSYNEQFF
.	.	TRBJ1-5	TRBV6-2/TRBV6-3	TGTGCCAGCAGTTACTCGAAGCAGAGGGGCAATCAGCCCCAGCATTTT	CASSYSKQRGNQPQHF
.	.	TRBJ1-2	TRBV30	TGTGCCTGGAGTGCAGGGGCTAAGGATCGTGGCTACACCTTC	CAWSAGAKDRGYTF